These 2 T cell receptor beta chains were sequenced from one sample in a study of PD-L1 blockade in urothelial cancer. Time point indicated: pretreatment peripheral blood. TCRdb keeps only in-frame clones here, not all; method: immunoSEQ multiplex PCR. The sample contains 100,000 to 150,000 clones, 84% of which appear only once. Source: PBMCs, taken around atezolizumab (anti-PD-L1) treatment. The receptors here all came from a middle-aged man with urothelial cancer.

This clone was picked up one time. DNA of the CDR3: TGCGCCAGCAGCTTGGTGACGGGAGCATCGTACAATGAGCAGTTCTTC. Translating gives CASSLVTGASYNEQFF. The genes are TRBV5-1 and TRBJ2-1; a weak D match, TRBD2 (6 bases). The CDR3 extends over 16 amino acids. Deletions cut 0 bases from V and 4 bases from J, with 14 bases between. CDR1 and CDR2 (germline): SGHRS, YFSETQ.

This CDR3 is CASSLSTGLAGSYNEQFF. In DNA, the CDR3 is TGTGCCAGCAGCTTATCGACAGGTCTAGCGGGGTCCTACAATGAGCAGTTCTTC. The chain carries TRBV7-2 and TRBJ2-1, with 9 positions matching TRBD2. The CDR3 is made up of 18 amino acids. V dropped 2 bases and J dropped 1; count of bases not matched to a gene: 9. Germline-derived CDR1 and CDR2 are SGHTA and FQGNSA.